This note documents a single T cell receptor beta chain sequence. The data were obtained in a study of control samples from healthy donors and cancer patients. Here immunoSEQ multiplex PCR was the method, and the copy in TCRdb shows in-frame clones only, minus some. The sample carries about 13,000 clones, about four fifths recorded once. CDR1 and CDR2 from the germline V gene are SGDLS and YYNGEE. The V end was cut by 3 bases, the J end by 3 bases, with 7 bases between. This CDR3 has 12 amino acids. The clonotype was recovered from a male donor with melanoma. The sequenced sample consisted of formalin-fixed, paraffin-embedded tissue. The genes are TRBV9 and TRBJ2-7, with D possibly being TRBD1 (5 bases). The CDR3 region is CASSAQGYEQYF. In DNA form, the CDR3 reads TGTGCCAGCAGCGCCCAGGGCTACGAGCAGTACTTC.